This entry concerns a single T cell receptor beta chain. Its antigen is not identified. The entry originates in a study of monozygotic twins with inflammatory bowel disease. Findings and limits, study-wide: Patient repertoires may carry noise from differing immunosuppressive treatments.

TCRdb reprocessed the 5' RACE reads and keeps a single row for each CDR3 protein, giving no DNA. Reported are about 380,000 distinct CDR3 sequences; the ten largest clones contain 2.6%. The CDR3 consists of 12 residues. Looked up from germline, CDR1 is PRHDT and CDR2 is FYEKMQ (reference sequence). The receptor was derived from a human donor with ulcerative colitis or Crohn's disease, or a healthy co-twin of an affected twin (not recorded which). V is TRBV13 and J is TRBJ2-2. Sequenced input: blood. The CDR3 loop is CASSLWTGELFF.